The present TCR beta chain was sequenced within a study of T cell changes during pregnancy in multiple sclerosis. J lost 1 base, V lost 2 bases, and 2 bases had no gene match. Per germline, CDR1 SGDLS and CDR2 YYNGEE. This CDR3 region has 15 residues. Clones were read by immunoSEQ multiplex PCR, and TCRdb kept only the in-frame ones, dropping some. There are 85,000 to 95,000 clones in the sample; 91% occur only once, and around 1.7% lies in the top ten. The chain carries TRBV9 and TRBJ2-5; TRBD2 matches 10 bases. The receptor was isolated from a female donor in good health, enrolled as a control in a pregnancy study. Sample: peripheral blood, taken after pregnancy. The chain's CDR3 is CASSVLAGAQETQYF. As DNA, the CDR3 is TGTGCCAGCAGCGTCCTAGCGGGGGCCCAAGAGACCCAGTACTTC.